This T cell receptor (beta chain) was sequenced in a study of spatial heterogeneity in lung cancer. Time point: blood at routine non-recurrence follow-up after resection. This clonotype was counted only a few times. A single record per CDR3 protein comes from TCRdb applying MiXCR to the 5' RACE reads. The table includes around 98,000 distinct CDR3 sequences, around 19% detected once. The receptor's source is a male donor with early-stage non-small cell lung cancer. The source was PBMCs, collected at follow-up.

The CDR3 spells CASHLAGVTDTQYF. For the CDR3, the DNA is TGTGCCAGCCACCTAGCGGGAGTGACAGATACGCAGTATTTT. The chain uses TRBV2 and TRBJ2-3, with TRBD2 identical over 10 bases. The ends lost 8 bases at V and 3 bases at J; junction bases unmatched: 5. This CDR3 contains 14 residues. The germline CDR1 and CDR2 sequences are SNHLY and FYNNEI.